The clone carrying this TCR beta chain was seen many times. Its antigen is currently unknown. Template material for amplifying TCR beta CDR3 regions consisted of RNA transcripts. An initial round of RT-PCR targeting the TCR CDR3 relied on the HTBI primer set. TCRdb analysed the multiplex PCR reads with MiXCR anew, one entry per CDR3 protein. The top ten clones hold around 7.8% of a sample with approximately 560,000 distinct CDR3 sequences, approximately 14% of them seen once. Stable disease denoted Graves' hyperthyroidism without ophthalmopathy progression within 18 months. In patients aged 18 to 65, hyperthyroidism was newly diagnosed, with duration under 2 months. Fresh 10 ml peripheral blood yielded PBMCs. CDR3 size: 16 residues. Germline-derived CDR1 and CDR2 are KGHDR and SFDVKD. V lost 7 bases and J 8 bases, leaving 23 bases between the germline ends. This sample was taken from a study of T cells in Graves' hyperthyroidism and ophthalmopathy.

Study results and caveats: Ophthalmopathy was told apart from stable hyperthyroidism by a 13 V-J model.

The specimen sequenced was blood. This rearrangement joins TRBV24-1 to TRBJ2-1, with D perhaps TRBD1 or TRBD2 (5 bases each). The sequence derives from a woman aged 25 to 39 with Graves' hyperthyroidism. The CDR3 DNA sequence: TGTGCCACCAGGGACGGGGCCGCCGGCCTGGACGATGAGCAGTTCTTC. It yields the protein CATRDGAAGLDDEQFF.